This T cell receptor beta chain is drawn from a study of a mutant IDH1 vaccine in newly diagnosed glioma. Overall study context: Most patients had radiochemotherapy with temozolomide before enrollment; others had one alone. General study results and limits: Vaccine-induced responses were seen in 85% to 95% of patients, spanning several MHC alleles.

This clone was seen a handful of times. What it binds is unknown. CDR3 length: 15 amino acids. V was trimmed by 6 bases and J by 3 bases, leaving 17 bases between them. Per the germline V gene, CDR1 is MNHEY and CDR2 is SVGAGI. Time point described: baseline, week 1 (first vaccination visit). The sample's treatment: pre-vaccination baseline after standard-of-care therapy. The repertoire was sequenced with immunoSEQ multiplex PCR; TCRdb's copy has only in-frame clones and lacks some. The profile shows some 19,000 clones, around 85% of them singletons. This material consisted of PBMCs, taken from a glioma patient treated with radiotherapy, temozolomide or both. V usage is TRBV6-5 and J usage is TRBJ1-1; perhaps TRBD1 as D (5 bases). The receptor was derived from a man aged 40-49 years with glioma. CDR3 DNA: TGTGCCAGCAGCTCGGGTGGGGCTGGGCACACTGAAGCTTTCTTT. The encoded protein is CASSSGGAGHTEAFF.